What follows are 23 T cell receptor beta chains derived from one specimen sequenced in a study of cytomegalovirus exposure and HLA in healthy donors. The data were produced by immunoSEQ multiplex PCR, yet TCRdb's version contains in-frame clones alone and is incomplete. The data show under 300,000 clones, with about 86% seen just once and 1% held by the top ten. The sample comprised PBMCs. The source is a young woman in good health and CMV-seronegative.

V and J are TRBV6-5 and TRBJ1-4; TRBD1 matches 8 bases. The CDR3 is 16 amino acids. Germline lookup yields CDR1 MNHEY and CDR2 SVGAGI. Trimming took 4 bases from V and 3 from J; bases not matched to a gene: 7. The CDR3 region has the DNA TGTGCCAGCAGTTTACAATACAGGGGGGCTAATGAAAAACTGTTTTTT. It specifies CASSLQYRGANEKLFF.

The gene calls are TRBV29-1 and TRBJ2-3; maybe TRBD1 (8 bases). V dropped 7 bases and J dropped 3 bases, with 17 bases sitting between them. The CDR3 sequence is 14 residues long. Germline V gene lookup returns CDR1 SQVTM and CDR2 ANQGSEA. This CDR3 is CSARNRGGTDTQYF. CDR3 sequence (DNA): TGCAGCGCCAGAAACAGGGGGGGTACAGATACGCAGTATTTT.

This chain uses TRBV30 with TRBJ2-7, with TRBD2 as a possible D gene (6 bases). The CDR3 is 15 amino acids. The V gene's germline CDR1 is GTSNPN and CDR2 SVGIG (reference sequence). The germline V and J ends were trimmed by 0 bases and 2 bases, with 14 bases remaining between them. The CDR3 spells CAWSVYWDSTYEQYF. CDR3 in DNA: TGTGCCTGGAGTGTCTACTGGGACTCGACCTACGAGCAGTACTTC. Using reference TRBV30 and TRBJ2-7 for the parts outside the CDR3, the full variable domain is SQTIHQWPATLVQPVGSPLSLECTVEGTSNPNLYWYRQAAGRGLQLLFYSVGIGQISSEVPQNLSASRPQDRQFILSSKKLLLSDSGFYLCAWSVYWDSTYEQYFGPGTRLTVT.

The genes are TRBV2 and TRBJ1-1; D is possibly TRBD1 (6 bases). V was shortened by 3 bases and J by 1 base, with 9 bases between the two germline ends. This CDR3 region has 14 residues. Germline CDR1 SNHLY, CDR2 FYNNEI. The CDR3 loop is CASSEDSRNTEAFF. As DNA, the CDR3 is TGTGCCAGCAGTGAGGACAGTAGGAACACTGAAGCTTTCTTT.

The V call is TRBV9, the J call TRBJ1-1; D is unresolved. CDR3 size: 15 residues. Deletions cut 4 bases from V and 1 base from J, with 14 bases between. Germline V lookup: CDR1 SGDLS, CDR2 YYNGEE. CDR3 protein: CASSPRLEGNTEAFF. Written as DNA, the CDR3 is TGTGCCAGCAGCCCTCGCCTAGAGGGGAACACTGAAGCTTTCTTT.

The CDR3 DNA reads TGCAGCGTGATCGGGACAGCAAACAATGAGCAGTTCTTC. This sequence encodes CSVIGTANNEQFF. The chain recombines TRBV29-1 with TRBJ2-1; TRBD1 matches at 7 bases. The V gene's germline CDR1 is SQVTM and CDR2 ANQGSEA. The V segment lost 6 bases and the J segment 5 bases; nucleotides outside the gene matches: 7. This CDR3 comprises 13 residues.

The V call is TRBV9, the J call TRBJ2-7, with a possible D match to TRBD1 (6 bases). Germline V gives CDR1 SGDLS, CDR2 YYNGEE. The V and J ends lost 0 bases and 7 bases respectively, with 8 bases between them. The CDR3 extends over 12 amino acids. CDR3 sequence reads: CASSVATGEQYF. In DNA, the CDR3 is TGTGCCAGCAGCGTAGCTACAGGGGAGCAGTACTTC.

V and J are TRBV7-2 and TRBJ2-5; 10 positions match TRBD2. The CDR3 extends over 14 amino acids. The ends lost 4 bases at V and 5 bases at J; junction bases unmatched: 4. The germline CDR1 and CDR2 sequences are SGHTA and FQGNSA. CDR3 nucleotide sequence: TGTGCCAGCAGCTCTAGCGGGAGAGGTGAGACCCAGTACTTC. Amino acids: CASSSSGRGETQYF.

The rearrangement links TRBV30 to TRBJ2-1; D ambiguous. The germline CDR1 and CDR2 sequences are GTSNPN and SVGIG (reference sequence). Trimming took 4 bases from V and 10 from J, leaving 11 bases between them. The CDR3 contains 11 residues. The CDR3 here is CAWISFREQFF. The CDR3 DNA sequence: TGTGCCTGGATATCGTTTCGGGAGCAGTTCTTC.

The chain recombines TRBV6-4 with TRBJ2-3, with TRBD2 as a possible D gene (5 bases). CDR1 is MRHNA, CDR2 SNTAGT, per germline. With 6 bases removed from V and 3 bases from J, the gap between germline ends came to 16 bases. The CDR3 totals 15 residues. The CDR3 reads CASRLLRVGTDTQYF. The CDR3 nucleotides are TGTGCCAGCAGACTACTGAGGGTCGGTACAGATACGCAGTATTTT.

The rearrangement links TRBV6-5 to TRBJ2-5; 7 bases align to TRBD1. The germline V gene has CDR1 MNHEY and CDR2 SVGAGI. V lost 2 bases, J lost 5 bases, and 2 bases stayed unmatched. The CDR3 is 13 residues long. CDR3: CASSYRGLETQYF. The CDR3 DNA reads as TGTGCCAGCAGTTACAGGGGGCTGGAGACCCAGTACTTC.

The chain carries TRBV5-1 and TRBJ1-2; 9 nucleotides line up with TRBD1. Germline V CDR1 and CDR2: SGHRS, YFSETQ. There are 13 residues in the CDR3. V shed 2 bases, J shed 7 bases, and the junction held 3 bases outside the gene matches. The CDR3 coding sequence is TGCGCCAGCAGCTTTGGACAGGGGCTTGGCTACACCTTC. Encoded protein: CASSFGQGLGYTF.

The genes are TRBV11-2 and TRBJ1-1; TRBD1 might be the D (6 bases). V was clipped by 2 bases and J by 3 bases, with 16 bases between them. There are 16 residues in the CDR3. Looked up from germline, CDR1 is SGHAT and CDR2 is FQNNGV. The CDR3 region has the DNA TGTGCCAGCAGCTTATTCAGGGGAAAGGGGGACACTGAAGCTTTCTTT. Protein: CASSLFRGKGDTEAFF.

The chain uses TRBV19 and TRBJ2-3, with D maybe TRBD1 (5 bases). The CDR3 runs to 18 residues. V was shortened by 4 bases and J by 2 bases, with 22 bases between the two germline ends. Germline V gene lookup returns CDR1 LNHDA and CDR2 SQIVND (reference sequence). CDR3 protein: CASSTPGPQGSITDTQYF. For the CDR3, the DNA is TGTGCCAGTAGTACCCCCGGGCCCCAGGGCTCTATCACAGATACGCAGTATTTT.

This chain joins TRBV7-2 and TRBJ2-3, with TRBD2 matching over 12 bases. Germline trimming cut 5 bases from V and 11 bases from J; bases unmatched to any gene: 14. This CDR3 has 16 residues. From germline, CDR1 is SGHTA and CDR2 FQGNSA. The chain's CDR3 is CASSLRLAGVSVKQYF. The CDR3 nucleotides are TGTGCCAGCAGCCTCCGACTAGCGGGGGTGTCCGTAAAGCAGTATTTT.

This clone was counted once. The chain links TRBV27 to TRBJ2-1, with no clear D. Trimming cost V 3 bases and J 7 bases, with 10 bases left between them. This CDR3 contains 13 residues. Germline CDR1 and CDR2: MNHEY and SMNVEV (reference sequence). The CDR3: CASSFLPANEQFF. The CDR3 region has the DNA TGTGCCAGCAGTTTTCTACCCGCAAATGAGCAGTTCTTC.

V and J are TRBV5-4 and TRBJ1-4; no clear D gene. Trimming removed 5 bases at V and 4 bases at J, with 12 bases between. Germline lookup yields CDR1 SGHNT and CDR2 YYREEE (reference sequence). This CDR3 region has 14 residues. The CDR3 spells CASSLMGGNEKLFF. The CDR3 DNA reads TGTGCCAGCAGTCTTATGGGAGGTAATGAAAAACTGTTTTTT.

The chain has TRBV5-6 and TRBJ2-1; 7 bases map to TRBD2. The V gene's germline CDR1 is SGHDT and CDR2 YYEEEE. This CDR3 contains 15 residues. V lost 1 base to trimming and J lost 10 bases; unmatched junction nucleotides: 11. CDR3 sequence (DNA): TGTGCCAGCAGCTTGTATGGACTAGTAGGGCCCGAGCAGTTCTTC. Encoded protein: CASSLYGLVGPEQFF.

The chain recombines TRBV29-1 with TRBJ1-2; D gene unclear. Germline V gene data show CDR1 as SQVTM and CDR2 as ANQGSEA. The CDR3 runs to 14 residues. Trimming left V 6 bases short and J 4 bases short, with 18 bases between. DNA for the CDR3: TGCAGCGTACAAAAGGAGGATTTGGGCTATGGCTACACCTTC. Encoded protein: CSVQKEDLGYGYTF.

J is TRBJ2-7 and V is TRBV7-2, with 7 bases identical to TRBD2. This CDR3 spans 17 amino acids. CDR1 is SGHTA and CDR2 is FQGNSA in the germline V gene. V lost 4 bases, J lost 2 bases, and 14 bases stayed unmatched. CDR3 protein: CASSSLGGRGTPYEQYF. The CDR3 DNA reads TGTGCCAGCAGCTCCCTAGGAGGGCGGGGGACGCCCTACGAGCAGTACTTC.

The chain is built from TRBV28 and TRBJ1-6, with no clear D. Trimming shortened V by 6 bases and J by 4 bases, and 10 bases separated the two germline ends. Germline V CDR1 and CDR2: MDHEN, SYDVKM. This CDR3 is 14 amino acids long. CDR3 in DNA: TGTGCCAGCAGCCTACGGGGTTATAATTCACCCCTCCACTTT. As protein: CASSLRGYNSPLHF.

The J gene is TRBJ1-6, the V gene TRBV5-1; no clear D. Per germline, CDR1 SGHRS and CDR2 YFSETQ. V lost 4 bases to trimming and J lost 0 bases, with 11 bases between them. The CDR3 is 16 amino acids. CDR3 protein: CASSIWESSYNSPLHF. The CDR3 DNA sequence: TGCGCCAGCAGCATCTGGGAGAGCTCCTATAATTCACCCCTCCACTTT.

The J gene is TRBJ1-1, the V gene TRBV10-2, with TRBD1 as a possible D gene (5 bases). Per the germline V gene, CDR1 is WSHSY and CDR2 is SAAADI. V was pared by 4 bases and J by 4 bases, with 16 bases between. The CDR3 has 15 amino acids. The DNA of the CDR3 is TGCGCCAGCAGTGGACAGAATGCCTTGGGCACTGAAGCTTTCTTT. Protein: CASSGQNALGTEAFF.